This T cell receptor beta chain was identified in a study of T-cell memory formation after mild COVID-19. TCRdb used MiXCR to reprocess the 5' RACE reads, holding one entry per CDR3 protein. The sample has 280,000 or so distinct CDR3 sequences, roughly 17% seen once. This CDR3 contains 15 residues. Germline loops: CDR1 SEHNR, CDR2 FQNEAQ (reference sequence). The junction had 5 bases not matched to a gene; V was cut back by 3 bases and J by 6 bases. Study-wide results and caveats: Later expanders leaned CD4+, whereas day 15 to 85 contracting clones were balanced CD4/CD8. Nothing showed for sure that second-wave clones peaking on day 37 were SARS-CoV-2 specific.

This clonotype was picked up a small number of times. Its antigen remains unknown. Sequencing input: PBMCs or a T cell subset sorted from them (not recorded which). The chain uses TRBV7-9 and TRBJ2-1, with 10 bases matching TRBD1. The clonotype comes from a man between 18 and 35 years old who had mild COVID-19 (a few samples of this study predate the infection). Cell type and time point are not known. CDR3 sequence reads: CASSFLGQGRNEQFF. In DNA form, the CDR3 reads TGTGCCAGCAGCTTCTTGGGACAGGGGCGCAATGAGCAGTTCTTC.